In its sample, the clone carrying this T cell receptor beta chain was seen once. The ends were cut back, 1 base at V and 9 bases at J, with 16 bases in the middle. The V gene's germline CDR1 is SGHTA and CDR2 FQGNSA. CDR3 length: 16 amino acids. Profiling relied on immunoSEQ multiplex PCR, and the TCRdb table lists in-frame clones only, not all of them. The sample records about 150,000 clones, approximately 80% being singletons. The data stem from a study of blood T cell repertoires in COVID-19. Seattle patients were enrolled while actively infected and followed longitudinally. The receptor was derived from a woman in her fifties or sixties with COVID-19, enrolled during active disease. The chain joins TRBV7-2 to TRBJ1-6, with a tentative D call TRBD1 (5 bases). The specimen was peripheral blood. The CDR3 DNA reads as TGTGCCAGCAGCTTAGGAACCGGGGGTCGGCGTTCACCCCTCCACTTT. It is translated as CASSLGTGGRRSPLHF.